The 11 T cell receptor beta chains below come from one sample, sequenced in a study of CD8 T cells in ankylosing spondylitis. TCRdb fed the 5' RACE reads into MiXCR, producing one record per CDR3 protein. Of approximately 130,000 distinct CDR3 sequences listed, over 10% were seen once; the top ten hold around 4.1%. The sample comprised blood, either unsorted or a sorted T cell fraction (not recorded which). The receptor source for this set is a female donor with ankylosing spondylitis or in good health (not recorded which).

This clonotype was observed a few times. The chain recombines TRBV5-4 with TRBJ2-1; D not resolved. Germline CDR1 is SGHNT and CDR2 is YYREEE (reference sequence). CDR3 length: 14 residues. The V end lost 0 bases, the J end lost 7 bases, and 11 bases lay between the germline ends. The CDR3 DNA reads TGTGCCAGCAGCTTGGGATCCTGGGGAAATGAGCAGTTCTTC. Protein sequence: CASSLGSWGNEQFF.

This clonotype has a count of ten or more. The chain recombines TRBV27 with TRBJ2-7; 9 positions agree with TRBD1. The junction had 12 bases not matched to a gene; V was cut back by 5 bases and J by 4 bases. Germline V gene lookup returns CDR1 MNHEY and CDR2 SMNVEV (reference sequence). The CDR3 loop spans 16 amino acids. CDR3 nucleotides: TGTGCCAGCAGTGGCCTAACAGGGGGCGTATTTTACGAGCAGTACTTC. Protein sequence: CASSGLTGGVFYEQYF.

This clonotype was observed many times. This chain connects TRBV5-1 to TRBJ2-1; 9 nucleotides match TRBD2. In germline, CDR1 is SGHRS, CDR2 YFSETQ. CDR3 length: 15 amino acids. V lost 4 bases to trimming and J lost 9 bases; unmatched junction nucleotides: 11. The chain's CDR3 is CASSPVAGAGSEQFF. CDR3 DNA: TGCGCCAGCAGCCCCGTAGCGGGAGCGGGAAGTGAGCAGTTCTTC.

This clonotype was seen repeatedly, ten times or more. This chain links TRBV5-1 with TRBJ1-2; no clear D gene. This CDR3 spans 15 amino acids. V was clipped by 0 bases and J by 2 bases, with 11 bases between them. In germline, CDR1 is SGHRS, CDR2 YFSETQ. The CDR3 spells CASSLGTAGNYGYTF. CDR3 DNA: TGCGCCAGCAGCTTGGGAACGGCTGGGAACTATGGCTACACCTTC.

This clonotype appeared many times. The rearrangement uses TRBV7-9 and TRBJ1-1; 9 bases match TRBD1. Trimming removed 5 bases from V and 10 bases from J; junction bases left unmatched: 11. The CDR3 contains 14 residues. Germline-derived CDR1 and CDR2 are SEHNR and FQNEAQ (reference sequence). The CDR3 protein is CASSARDREVVAFF. The CDR3 DNA is TGTGCCAGCAGCGCGAGGGACAGGGAGGTGGTAGCTTTCTTT.

This clonotype was counted many times. This chain connects TRBV5-1 to TRBJ2-7, with D possibly being TRBD1 (5 bases). Trimming removed 1 base from V and 5 bases from J, with 13 bases in between. Germline CDR1 SGHRS, CDR2 YFSETQ. The CDR3 contains 14 residues. The CDR3 loop reads CASSLTQGTNEQYF. The DNA of the CDR3 is TGCGCCAGCAGCTTGACCCAGGGAACCAACGAGCAGTACTTC.

This clonotype was observed many times. The CDR3 region is CASSQVRRGPSYEQYF. The DNA of the CDR3 is TGTGCCAGCAGCCAAGTAAGGAGGGGCCCCTCCTACGAGCAGTACTTC. The chain employs TRBV3-1 and TRBJ2-7; possibly TRBD2 for D (6 bases). Germline V CDR1 and CDR2: LGHDT, YNNKEL (reference sequence). CDR3 size: 16 residues. Trimming took 1 base from V and 0 from J, leaving 13 bases between them.

This clonotype appeared many times. The chain carries TRBV5-4 and TRBJ1-2, with unresolved D. Germline values: CDR1 SGHNT, CDR2 YYREEE (reference sequence). CDR3 size: 15 residues. V was trimmed by 3 bases and J by 2 bases, leaving 14 bases between them. CDR3 in amino acids: CASSSPARLNYGYTF. In DNA form, the CDR3 reads TGTGCCAGCAGCTCCCCGGCACGGCTAAACTATGGCTACACCTTC. The full variable domain, with the rest looked up from reference TRBV5-4 and TRBJ1-2, is ETGVTQSPTHLIKTRGQQVTLRCSSQSGHNTVSWYQQALGQGPQFIFQYYREEENGRGNFPPRFSGLQFPNYSSELNVNALELDDSALYLCASSSPARLNYGYTFGSGTRLTVV.

This clonotype was seen many times. It is unclear where the CDR3 begins or ends on the DNA, so no DNA is shown, and the CDR3 is as TCRdb lists it. The chain joins TRBV24-1 to TRBJ2-3; the table names TRBD2, a call not compared with the DNA. CDR1 and CDR2 from the germline V gene are KGHDR and SFDVKD. A total of 16 residues make up the CDR3, ends included. CDR3 sequence: CATSDLHQPGLDTQYF.

The table lists this clonotype with many counts. This chain connects TRBV29-1 to TRBJ2-2, with TRBD2 identical over 9 bases. The CDR3 loop spans 13 amino acids. Germline assignment: CDR1 SQVTM and CDR2 ANQGSEA. The junction had 6 bases not matched to a gene; V was cut back by 6 bases and J by 7 bases. The CDR3 coding sequence is TGCAGCGTCAGCGGGGGGCTTAGCGGGGAGCTGTTTTTT. This gives the protein CSVSGGLSGELFF.

This clonotype was seen repeatedly, ten times or more. This sequence joins TRBV29-1 and TRBJ2-3, with D possibly being TRBD1 (5 bases). The V and J ends lost 4 bases and 6 bases respectively, with 11 bases between them. CDR1 is SQVTM and CDR2 is ANQGSEA in the germline V gene. The CDR3 covers 12 residues. CDR3 region: CSVGGHGDTQYF. The CDR3 coding sequence is TGCAGCGTTGGGGGCCATGGGGATACGCAGTATTTT.